This passage covers 24 T cell receptor beta chains from one sample sequenced in a study of tumor and adjacent non-tumor tissue in lung cancer. RNA was extracted from bulk tissue without any cell sorting. A modified ARM-PCR protocol with three rounds of nested PCR amplified TCRbeta. TCRdb itself ran the multiplex PCR reads through MiXCR, one entry per CDR3 protein. The repertoire includes 65,000 to 95,000 distinct CDR3 sequences, 65% to 75% of them detected once, and 10% to 15% sits in the top ten. Material for sequencing was lung tumor tissue. The receptors stem from a woman between 70 and 85 years old with non-small cell lung cancer.

This clonotype occurred many times. The chain joins TRBV30 to TRBJ2-7; 8 bases match TRBD2. The CDR3 has 14 amino acids. Losses at the gene ends were 3 bases for V and 7 bases for J; bases not matched to a gene: 11. Germline loops: CDR1 GTSNPN, CDR2 SVGIG (reference sequence). The CDR3 here is CAWSGAGGLWEQYF. The CDR3 bases are TGTGCCTGGAGCGGGGCGGGAGGACTCTGGGAGCAGTACTTC.

This clonotype appeared a few times. This rearrangement joins TRBV10-3 to TRBJ2-3, with unresolved D. V lost 3 bases and J lost 0, with 7 bases in between. The CDR3 spans 14 residues. The germline gives CDR1 ENHRY, CDR2 SYGVKD. Here the CDR3 DNA reads TGTGCCATCAGTGACAGGACCAGCACAGATACGCAGTATTTT. Protein product: CAISDRTSTDTQYF.

In the case of this clonotype: One junction end does not reproduce the germline sequence, and a read error may be involved. This sequence joins TRBV29-1 and TRBJ2-1; 7 nucleotides line up with TRBD1. Germline values: CDR1 SQVTM, CDR2 ANQGSEA. The CDR3 extends over 16 amino acids. The CDR3: CNVDPGNRGPLGEQFF. The CDR3, as DNA: TGCAACGTTGACCCGGGAAATAGGGGGCCTCTAGGTGAGCAGTTCTTC.

Regarding this clonotype: One junction end disagrees with the germline gene, perhaps due to a read error. This chain joins TRBV4-2 and TRBJ2-1; 8 nucleotides line up with TRBD1. Germline loops: CDR1 LGHNA, CDR2 YNFKEQ. The length of the CDR3 is 15 residues. The CDR3 DNA reads TGTGCCTGCAGCCAAGGACAGGGAGTCACCAATGAGCAGTTCTTC. Translating gives CACSQGQGVTNEQFF.

For this clonotype: A read error is possible here, since a much larger clone lies one base away. This chain connects TRBV6-6 to TRBJ1-6, with no clear D. This CDR3 is built from 15 residues. Germline V gene lookup returns CDR1 MNHNY and CDR2 SVGAGI (reference sequence). The CDR3 region is CARSYDGIDSSPLHF. The CDR3 region has the DNA TGTGCCAGGAGTTACGATGGGATAGATAGTTCACCCCTCCACTTT.

Many counts were recorded for this clonotype. The chain employs TRBV6-1 and TRBJ1-1; D unresolved. Trimming took 3 bases from V and 1 from J, leaving 6 bases between them. The CDR3 length is 13 residues. Germline lookup yields CDR1 MNHNS and CDR2 SASEGT. CDR3 in DNA: TGTGCCAGCAGTGATCTTGGGAACACTGAAGCTTTCTTT. This gives the protein CASSDLGNTEAFF.

As concerns this clonotype: At one of its ends the junction is not consistent with the germline gene, which may arise from a read error. V is TRBV5-1 and J is TRBJ1-1, with D possibly TRBD1 on 6 matching bases. The germline CDR1 and CDR2 sequences are SGHRS and YFSETQ. The CDR3 is 17 amino acids. The CDR3 bases are TGCGGCAGCAGCTTGGTGCCGCGGGGGCTGGGAGGCACTGAAGCTTTCTTC. Protein product: CGSSLVPRGLGGTEAFF.

Many counts were recorded for this clonotype. The V gene is TRBV28, the J gene TRBJ2-1; no clear D gene. The germline CDR1 and CDR2 sequences are MDHEN and SYDVKM. The CDR3 is 14 amino acids. V was shortened by 2 bases and J by 7 bases, with 12 bases between the two germline ends. The CDR3 protein is CASSLGDSLNEQFF. DNA for the CDR3: TGTGCCAGCAGTTTAGGGGATTCCCTAAATGAGCAGTTCTTC.

Notes on this clonotype: A read error may produce the germline difference seen at one junction end. V gene TRBV12-3 or TRBV12-4 combines with J gene TRBJ1-3; D is ambiguous. The CDR3 runs 14 residues. CDR3 in amino acids: CASSRLGSGNTIYF. The CDR3 coding sequence is TGTGCCAGCAGCAGGCTGGGTTCTGGAAACACTATATATTTT.

On this clonotype itself: Possible read error: a much larger clone is one base away. The V and J genes are TRBV2 and TRBJ2-5; D uncertain. Trimming took 6 bases from V and 7 from J, leaving 18 bases between them. Germline V gene lookup returns CDR1 SNHLY and CDR2 FYNNEI. This CDR3 contains 14 residues. In DNA form, the CDR3 reads TGTGCCAGCAGCCCCCTGAGAATGGGCGTGACCCAGTACTTC. Translated: CASSPLRMGVTQYF.

Remarks on this clonotype: One end of the junction fails to match germline, which may point to a read error. The CDR3 nucleotides are TGTGCCAGCAGTGAATTACAGGGGACCACTGAAGCTTTT. It yields the protein CASSELQGTTEAF. The chain recombines TRBV6-1 with TRBJ1-1, with 7 bases aligning to TRBD1. From germline, CDR1 is MNHNS and CDR2 SASEGT. The CDR3 length is 13 residues.

The J gene is TRBJ2-1, the V gene TRBV6-2 or TRBV6-3, with 12 bases that match TRBD2. The J segment lost 4 bases and the V segment lost 6 bases, leaving 16 bases of the junction unmatched. Germline V gene sequence: CDR1 MNHEY, CDR2 SVGEGT. The CDR3 has 19 amino acids. CDR3 nucleotides: TGTGCCAGCAGCACCGGCGGACTAGCGGGGCCGGGTTCGTACAATGAGCAGTTCTTC. It encodes CASSTGGLAGPGSYNEQFF.

A word on this clonotype: The germline gene is not matched at one end of the junction; a read error may be the cause. The CDR3 loop reads CASCLNLGLTDTQYF. The CDR3 DNA reads TGTGCCAGCTGTTTGAACCTGGGACTCACAGATACGCAGTATTTT. The chain links TRBV12-3 or TRBV12-4 to TRBJ2-3; D may be TRBD2 (6 bases). The CDR3 runs 15 residues.

This chain uses TRBV20-1 with TRBJ2-2; no firm D call. CDR1 is DFQATT, CDR2 SNEGSKA, per germline (reference sequence). The germline V and J ends were trimmed by 5 bases and 2 bases, with 12 bases remaining between them. CDR3 length: 14 amino acids. CDR3 protein: CSAGYPANTGELFF. CDR3 bases: TGCAGTGCTGGCTACCCGGCCAACACCGGGGAGCTGTTTTTT.

This clonotype was seen only once. This is likely a read error, given that the CDR3 carries no conserved phenylalanine or tryptophan at its end. The rearrangement uses TRBV10-1 and TRBJ2-5; D may correspond to TRBD1 or TRBD2 (6 bases each). This CDR3 region has 18 residues. Trimming shortened V by 0 bases and J by 9 bases, and 26 bases separated the two germline ends. CDR1 WNHNN and CDR2 SYGVQD come from the germline V gene (reference sequence). Here the CDR3 DNA reads TGCGCCAGCAGTGAGTCGAGTTGCGACAGGTCCCCAGGGGAGGCCCAGTACTTA. The encoded protein is CASSESSCDRSPGEAQYL.

About this clonotype: A much larger clonotype is one base distant, so this may be a read error. This chain joins TRBV21-1 and TRBJ2-1; no check of the table's D call, TRBD1, against the DNA was made. TRBV21-1 is a listed pseudogene. The CDR3 contains 18 residues. The CDR3 sequence is CASSKAPSPGQGDNEQFF. Here the CDR3 DNA reads TGTGCCAGCAGCAAAGCGCCTTCCCCGGGACAGGGGGACAATGAGCAGTTCTTC.

A remark on this clonotype: Since the CDR3 does not end with the conserved phenylalanine or tryptophan, this likely comes from a read error. No DNA is shown, since the ends of the CDR3 on it are uncertain; the CDR3 is the one TCRdb lists. V gene TRBV29-1 combines with J gene TRBJ2-7; the table gives TRBD2 as D, unverified against the DNA. Germline CDR1 reads SQVTM; CDR2 reads ANQGSEA. The CDR3 numbers 13 amino acids, ends counted. The CDR3 loop is CIVRASASYEHYL.

Comment on this clonotype: Germline is not matched at one junction end, which may reflect a read error. This chain connects TRBV5-6 to TRBJ2-5; D uncertain. Germline CDR1 is SGHDT and CDR2 is YYEEEE. The CDR3 has 16 amino acids. DNA of the CDR3: TGTGCCAGCAGCTACTCCTATCGGTTAAAGCAAGAGACCCAGAACTTC. Translating gives CASSYSYRLKQETQNF.

This clonotype was found many times. This chain uses TRBV7-9 with TRBJ1-4; TRBD1 matches 9 bases. CDR1 and CDR2 from the germline V gene are SEHNR and FQNEAQ (reference sequence). The V gene end was trimmed by 3 bases and the J gene end by 7 bases; junction bases not matched to a gene: 3. This CDR3 contains 14 residues. The CDR3 is CASSFSGQGEKLFF. Here the CDR3 DNA reads TGTGCCAGCAGCTTTTCGGGACAGGGTGAAAAACTGTTTTTT.

For this clonotype: One end of the junction does not line up with germline, which may come from a read error. The genes are TRBV30 and TRBJ1-2, with D unclear. Germline values: CDR1 GTSNPN, CDR2 SVGIG (reference sequence). The CDR3 covers 11 residues. This CDR3 is CACSVPGGYTF. Here the CDR3 DNA reads TGTGCCTGTAGTGTACCGGGGGGCTACACCTTC. Supplemented by reference TRBV30 and TRBJ1-2, the full variable domain reads SQTIHQWPATLVQPVGSPLSLECTVEGTSNPNLYWYRQAAGRGLQLLFYSVGIGQISSEVPQNLSASRPQDRQFILSSKKLLLSDSGFYLCACSVPGGYTFGSGTRLTVV.

A few counts support this clonotype. This sequence joins TRBV5-1 and TRBJ2-5, with a possible D match to TRBD1 (6 bases). The CDR3 consists of 14 residues. From germline, CDR1 is SGHRS and CDR2 YFSETQ. V lost 4 bases to trimming and J lost 1 base, with 11 bases between them. The CDR3 DNA sequence: TGCGCCAGCAGCCTTCCGGACAGCCAAGAGACCCAGTACTTC. It encodes CASSLPDSQETQYF.

Of note for this clonotype: At one end the junction does not follow the germline gene, possibly because of a read error. The chain links TRBV6-5 to TRBJ1-5; 8 positions match TRBD1. The length of the CDR3 is 15 residues. CDR1 is MNHEY, CDR2 SVGAGI, per germline. The CDR3: CASSYSGGQGQSQHF. Written as DNA, the CDR3 is TGCGCCAGCAGTTACTCAGGAGGACAGGGACAGTCCCAGCATTTT.

Comment on this clonotype: Germline is not matched at one junction end, which may reflect a read error. The chain carries TRBV12-3 or TRBV12-4 and TRBJ1-5; no definite D call. This CDR3 contains 13 residues. CDR3 sequence: CASSLGDDQPQHF. CDR3 nucleotides: TGTGCCAGCAGCCTGGGCGATGATCAGCCCCAGCACTTT.

Details on this clonotype: This may be a read error: a much more frequent sequence differs by one nucleotide. This chain links TRBV5-3 with TRBJ2-1, with D possibly being TRBD2 (7 bases). TRBV5-3 falls under the ORF class, with uncertain function. The CDR3 spans 19 residues. Trimming cost V 4 bases and J 0 bases, with 23 bases left between them. CDR3 protein: CARSLLGGPDEYSYNEQFF. The CDR3 DNA follows: TGTGCCAGAAGCCTCTTGGGGGGGCCAGACGAGTACTCCTACAATGAGCAGTTCTTC.